The rows below give T cell receptor beta chains drawn from one sample of a study of shared clonotypes between healthy human individuals. TCRdb keeps only in-frame clones here, not all; method: immunoSEQ multiplex PCR. This sample has about 600,000 clones, with roughly 79% found just once. The sequencing input was PBMCs. The receptors shown here come from a woman in her thirties or forties in good health. Some clones in this sample may be carry-over from other donors' samples. The CDR3 runs from the conserved cysteine through the conserved F or W. A D gene is named only where the DNA matches it firmly. Only part of the rows carry a size: once, few, many, or a class if the clone is expanded.

size	J	V	D	length	CDR3
-	TRBJ1-4	TRBV15	TRBD1	15	CATSPTGGPNEKLFF
-	TRBJ2-1	TRBV4-3	TRBD1	13	CASSQDLGQEQFF
-	TRBJ1-4	TRBV6-1	-	13	CASITTGKEKLFF
-	TRBJ2-1	TRBV5-1	-	12	CASSWGYNEQFF
-	TRBJ1-1	TRBV5-1	-	14	CASSFTQGITEAFF
-	TRBJ2-1	TRBV4-1	-	16	CASSQGKARGNNEQFF
-	TRBJ1-4	TRBV5-1	TRBD1	16	CASSLAPTGSDEKLFF
-	TRBJ1-6	TRBV30	-	14	CAWSGSSYNSPLHF
-	TRBJ1-2	TRBV10-3	TRBD1	14	CAISESGTDYGYTF
few	TRBJ1-2	TRBV7-6	-	15	CASSANRESRNGYTF
-	TRBJ2-7	TRBV7-8	-	11	CASSSRSEQYF
-	TRBJ1-1	TRBV19	-	12	CASKTENTEAFF
-	TRBJ2-7	TRBV30	TRBD1	12	CAFGQGSYEQYF
-	TRBJ1-1	TRBV7-9	TRBD1	14	CASSLGQGVTEAFF
-	TRBJ2-7	TRBV7-9	TRBD2	16	CASSLASGTRSYEQYF
-	TRBJ2-2	TRBV7-2	-	13	CASTPGVPGELFF
-	TRBJ1-1	TRBV10-3	-	15	CAISLAGALNTEAFF
once	TRBJ2-3	TRBV7-3	-	16	CAPISAEPTSTDTQYF
-	TRBJ2-3	TRBV29-1	TRBD1	13	CSTDRGLADTQYF
-	TRBJ2-1	TRBV27	TRBD2	16	CASSLSILAAYNEQFF
-	TRBJ2-1	TRBV28	-	11	CASSLGGEQFF
few	TRBJ2-3	TRBV19	-	14	CASSRLQGTDTQYF
-	TRBJ2-7	TRBV10-1	-	13	CASSSGSTYEQYF
-	TRBJ2-7	TRBV2	-	14	CASSRDGSSYEQYF
-	TRBJ1-4	TRBV30	-	13	CAWSGGTNEKLFF
-	TRBJ1-1	TRBV4-1	TRBD1	17	CASSQETAGGRGTEAFF
-	TRBJ2-3	TRBV7-9	TRBD2	16	CASSPLAGSSTDTQYF
-	TRBJ1-3	TRBV28	-	14	CASSPPSRDHTIYF
-	TRBJ2-7	TRBV6-1	TRBD1	12	CATNQGAGEQYF
few	TRBJ2-1	TRBV28	TRBD1	15	CASSRTGNRYNEQFF
-	TRBJ2-7	TRBV29-1	-	11	CSAIVSYEQYF
-	TRBJ1-3	TRBV5-1	TRBD1	16	CASSLSGTGPGNTIYF
-	TRBJ1-2	TRBV7-2	-	16	CASSLNSGRLNYGYTF
few	TRBJ1-2	TRBV6-1	-	13	CASSLDSLYGYTF
-	TRBJ1-4	TRBV27	-	18	CASSLGRGRTVGSEKLFF
-	TRBJ1-5	TRBV4-2	-	16	CASSQDPGKPLQPQHF
-	TRBJ2-5	TRBV5-6	TRBD1	14	CASSRGQLQETQYF
-	TRBJ1-1	TRBV11-2	-	14	CASSLETGNTEAFF
-	TRBJ2-7	TRBV21-1	-	12	CASSILAGEQYF
-	TRBJ2-4	TRBV28	-	14	CASSLRMTKNIQYF
many	TRBJ1-3	TRBV29-1	TRBD1	14	CSASTGGSGNTIYF
-	-	TRBV11-2	-	12	CASSLGSYEQYF
many	TRBJ2-7	TRBV11-2	-	12	CASSRWRGEQYF
-	TRBJ2-3	TRBV7-3	TRBD2	16	CASSSGGLAGTDTQYF
-	TRBJ1-5	TRBV30	-	15	CAWSQGTSGDQPQHF
-	TRBJ2-1	TRBV28	-	16	CASSLPPGSAGNEQFF
-	TRBJ2-3	TRBV28	-	15	CASSLAGTRRDTQYF
once	TRBJ1-5	TRBV18	-	16	CASSPGGQYSNQPQHF
-	TRBJ2-5	TRBV28	TRBD1	15	CASSRTGIRRETQYF
once	TRBJ2-7	TRBV9	-	15	CASSVGGGKSYEQYF
-	TRBJ2-1	TRBV2	TRBD2	15	CASSDPGLADNEQFF
-	TRBJ2-7	TRBV6-5	TRBD2	13	CASSYTSGYEQYF
-	TRBJ2-7	TRBV11-2	TRBD2	15	CASSLRTSGDYEQYF
-	TRBJ2-7	TRBV7-2	-	13	CASRFGGLYEQYF
few	TRBJ2-7	TRBV11-2	TRBD2	14	CASSLREGRHEQYF